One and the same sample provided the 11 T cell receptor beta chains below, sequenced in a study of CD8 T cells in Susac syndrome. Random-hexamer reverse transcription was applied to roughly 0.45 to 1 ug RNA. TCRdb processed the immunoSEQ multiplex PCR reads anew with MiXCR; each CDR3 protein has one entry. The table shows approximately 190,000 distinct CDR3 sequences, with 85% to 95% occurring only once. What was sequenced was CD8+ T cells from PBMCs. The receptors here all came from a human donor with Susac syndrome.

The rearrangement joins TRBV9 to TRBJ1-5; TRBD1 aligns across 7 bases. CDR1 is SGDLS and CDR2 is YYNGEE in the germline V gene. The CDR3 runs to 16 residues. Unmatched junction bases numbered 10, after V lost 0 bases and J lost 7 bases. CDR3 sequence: CASSVGEGAQGQPQHF. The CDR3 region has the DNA TGTGCCAGCAGCGTAGGAGAGGGGGCCCAAGGACAGCCCCAGCATTTT.

The CDR3 sequence: CSARTGGIGELFF. The CDR3 DNA reads TGCAGTGCCCGGACAGGGGGCATCGGGGAGCTGTTTTTT. The V and J genes are TRBV20-1 and TRBJ2-2; TRBD1 matches at 11 bases. The J segment lost 7 bases and the V segment lost 6 bases, leaving 4 bases of the junction unmatched. Germline assignment: CDR1 DFQATT and CDR2 SNEGSKA (reference sequence). The CDR3 has 13 residues.

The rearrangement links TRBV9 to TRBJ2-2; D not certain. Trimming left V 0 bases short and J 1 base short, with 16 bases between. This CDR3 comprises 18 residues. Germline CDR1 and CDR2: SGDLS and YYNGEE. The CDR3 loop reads CASSVAPPLDQNTGELFF. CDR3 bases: TGTGCCAGCAGCGTAGCTCCCCCCCTAGATCAGAACACCGGGGAGCTGTTTTTT.

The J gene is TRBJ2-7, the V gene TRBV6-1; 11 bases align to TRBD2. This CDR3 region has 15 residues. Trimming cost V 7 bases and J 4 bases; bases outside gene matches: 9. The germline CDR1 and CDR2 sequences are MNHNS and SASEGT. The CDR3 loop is CASTLIAGGPYEQYF. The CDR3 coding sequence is TGTGCCAGCACCTTGATAGCGGGGGGGCCGTACGAGCAGTACTTC.

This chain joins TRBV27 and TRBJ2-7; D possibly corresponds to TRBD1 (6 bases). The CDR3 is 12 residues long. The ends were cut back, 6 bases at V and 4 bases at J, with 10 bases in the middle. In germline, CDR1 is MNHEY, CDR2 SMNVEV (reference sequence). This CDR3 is CASRGAGYEQYF. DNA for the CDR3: TGTGCCAGCAGGGGGGCAGGGTACGAGCAGTACTTC.

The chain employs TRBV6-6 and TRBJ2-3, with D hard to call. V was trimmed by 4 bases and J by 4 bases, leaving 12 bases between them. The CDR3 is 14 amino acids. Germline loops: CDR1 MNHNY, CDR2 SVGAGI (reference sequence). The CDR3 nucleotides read TGTGCCAGCAGTTCGATTGATCGCCCAGATACGCAGTATTTT. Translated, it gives CASSSIDRPDTQYF.

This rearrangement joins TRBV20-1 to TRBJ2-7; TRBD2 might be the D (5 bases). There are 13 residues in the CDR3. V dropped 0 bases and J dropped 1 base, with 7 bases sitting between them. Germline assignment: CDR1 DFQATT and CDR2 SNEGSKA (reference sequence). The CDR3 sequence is CSARDGISYEQYF. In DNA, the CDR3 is TGCAGTGCTAGAGACGGGATTTCCTACGAGCAGTACTTC.

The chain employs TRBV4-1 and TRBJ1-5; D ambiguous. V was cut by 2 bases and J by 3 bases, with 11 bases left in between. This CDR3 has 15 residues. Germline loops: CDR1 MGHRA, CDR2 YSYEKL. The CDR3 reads CASSQSGIFNQPQHF. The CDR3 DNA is TGCGCCAGCAGCCAATCCGGGATATTCAATCAGCCCCAGCATTTT.

CDR3 residues: CASSGAGGDTQYF. In nucleotides, the CDR3 is TGTGCCAGCAGCGGAGCGGGGGGAGATACGCAGTATTTT. V usage is TRBV11-3 and J usage is TRBJ2-3; 9 nucleotides match TRBD2. Germline loops: CDR1 SGHNT, CDR2 YENEEA. The CDR3 totals 13 residues. The ends lost 5 bases at V and 5 bases at J; junction bases unmatched: 2.

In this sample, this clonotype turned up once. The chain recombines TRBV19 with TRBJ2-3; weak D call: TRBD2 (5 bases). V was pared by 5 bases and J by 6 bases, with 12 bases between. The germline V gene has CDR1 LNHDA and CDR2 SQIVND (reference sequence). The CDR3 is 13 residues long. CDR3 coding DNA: TGTGCCAGTAGTCCCCGGACTTGGGATACGCAGTATTTT. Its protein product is CASSPRTWDTQYF.

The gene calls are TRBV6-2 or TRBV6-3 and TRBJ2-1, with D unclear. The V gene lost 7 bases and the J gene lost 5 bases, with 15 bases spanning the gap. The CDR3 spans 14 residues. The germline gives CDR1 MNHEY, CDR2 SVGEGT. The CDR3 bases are TGTGCCAGCACCTATAGGCCAATCAACAATGAGCAGTTCTTC. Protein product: CASTYRPINNEQFF.